Shown below are 23 T cell receptor beta chains from a single sample sequenced in a study of T cells after yellow fever vaccination. TCRdb fed the 5' RACE reads into MiXCR, producing one record per CDR3 protein. The table includes around 350,000 distinct CDR3 sequences, more than 9% detected once. This specimen was PBMCs, taken on the day of the first yellow fever vaccination. These receptors were obtained from a young man who received the YFV17D yellow fever vaccine.

This clonotype came up a few times. J is TRBJ2-5 and V is TRBV7-9; possibly TRBD1 or TRBD2 for D (5 bases each). Germline-derived CDR1 and CDR2 are SEHNR and FQNEAQ (reference sequence). Trimming removed 1 base from V and 3 bases from J, with 9 bases in between. This CDR3 has 14 residues. CDR3 bases: TGTGCCAGCAGCTTAGAAGGGACGAAAGAGACCCAGTACTTC. Residues: CASSLEGTKETQYF.

This clonotype showed up just a few times. The chain has TRBV20-1 and TRBJ2-3; 7 nucleotides align to TRBD1. The J segment lost 7 bases and the V segment lost 3 bases, leaving 16 bases of the junction unmatched. The CDR3 extends over 16 amino acids. Germline CDR1 and CDR2: DFQATT and SNEGSKA (reference sequence). This CDR3 reads CSASFYWDRERHTQYF. CDR3 nucleotides: TGCAGTGCTAGTTTTTATTGGGACAGAGAACGACATACGCAGTATTTT.

This clonotype was counted at least ten times. V and J are TRBV5-8 and TRBJ2-4; 7 bases fit TRBD1. The CDR3 has 17 amino acids. Germline trimming cut 4 bases from V and 0 bases from J; bases unmatched to any gene: 10. Germline V gives CDR1 SGHTS, CDR2 YDEGEE. The CDR3 region has the DNA TGTGCCAGCAGCCCAAGGACAGGAAAACTAGCCAAAAACATTCAGTACTTC. Amino acids: CASSPRTGKLAKNIQYF.

In this sample, this clonotype turned up many times. V is TRBV2 and J is TRBJ2-7; 7 bases are a match to TRBD2. V was clipped by 4 bases and J by 7 bases; unmatched bases: 4. CDR1 is SNHLY, CDR2 FYNNEI, per germline. The CDR3 contains 12 residues. CDR3 in amino acids: CASSATAGEQYF. CDR3 sequence (DNA): TGTGCCAGCAGTGCGACAGCGGGGGAGCAGTACTTC.

This clonotype was observed a few times. The V gene is TRBV2, the J gene TRBJ1-2; the D is unclear. CDR1 is SNHLY, CDR2 FYNNEI, per germline. This CDR3 has 12 amino acids. V lost 8 bases and J 8 bases, leaving 15 bases between the germline ends. DNA of the CDR3: TGTGCCAGCGGATGGACTTTGGGGGGCTACACCTTC. This translates into CASGWTLGGYTF. Supplemented by reference TRBV2 and TRBJ1-2, the full variable domain reads EPEVTQTPSHQVTQMGQEVILRCVPISNHLYFYWYRQILGQKVEFLVSFYNNEISEKSEIFDDQFSVERPDGSNFTLKIRSTKLEDSAMYFCASGWTLGGYTFGSGTRLTVV.

This clonotype was seen a few times. The J gene is TRBJ2-1, the V gene TRBV6-1; TRBD2 matches at 11 bases. The trim removed 6 bases at V and 8 bases at J, leaving 18 bases unmatched. Germline V CDR1 and CDR2: MNHNS, SASEGT. This CDR3 region has 18 residues. The CDR3 DNA reads TGTGCCAGCAGCTCCCGCCCTCGGGCTAGCGGGGGGATAGATGAGCAGTTCTTC. Translated: CASSSRPRASGGIDEQFF.

The table lists this clonotype with many counts. The rearrangement links TRBV12-3 or TRBV12-4 to TRBJ2-2, with 14 bases aligning to TRBD2. CDR3 length equals 18 residues. The trim removed 5 bases at V and 6 bases at J, leaving 11 bases unmatched. The DNA for the CDR3 is TGTGCCAGCAGTGGGTCGACTAGCGGGGGGGCCTTGCCCGGGGAGCTGTTTTTT. Encoded protein: CASSGSTSGGALPGELFF.

This clonotype came up a few times. In DNA form, the CDR3 reads TGTGCCAGCAGTTTAGTAGGGGGGAAAGAGACCCAGTACTTC. Its protein product is CASSLVGGKETQYF. The rearrangement joins TRBV27 to TRBJ2-5; D is perhaps TRBD1 or TRBD2 (6 bases each). Germline V gives CDR1 MNHEY, CDR2 SMNVEV (reference sequence). The length of the CDR3 is 14 residues. V dropped 2 bases and J dropped 3 bases, with 10 bases sitting between them.

On this clonotype: One end of the junction varies from germline; a read error may be responsible. The chain employs TRBV11-2 and TRBJ1-6; D is ambiguous. The CDR3 spans 11 residues. Germline CDR1 reads SGHAT; CDR2 reads FQNNGV. The CDR3 region has the DNA TGTGCCAGCAGTCCGGGCGACGGGCAGATCTTT. Protein product: CASSPGDGQIF.

The genes are TRBV5-4 and TRBJ1-2, with 7 bases matching TRBD1. V dropped 4 bases and J dropped 0; count of bases not matched to a gene: 9. From germline, CDR1 is SGHNT and CDR2 YYREEE (reference sequence). The CDR3 extends over 16 amino acids. For the CDR3, the DNA is TGTGCCAGCAGCCGAACTGGGACAGCCGCTAACTATGGCTACACCTTC. Amino acids: CASSRTGTAANYGYTF.

In this sample, this clonotype turned up a few times. The rearrangement uses TRBV28 and TRBJ2-1; D is unclear. In germline, CDR1 is MDHEN, CDR2 SYDVKM. V lost 6 bases, J lost 6 bases, and 12 bases lay in between. The CDR3 runs 13 residues. CDR3 coding DNA: TGTGCCAGCAGGTTCCCGCTCAGCAATGAGCAGTTCTTC. Translation gives CASRFPLSNEQFF.

This sequence joins TRBV5-1 and TRBJ1-1; D is uncertain. The length of the CDR3 is 19 residues. The germline V gene has CDR1 SGHRS and CDR2 YFSETQ. The ends were cut back, 0 bases at V and 0 bases at J, with 21 bases in the middle. The CDR3 protein is CASSLGPAGSRPMNTEAFF. The CDR3 DNA reads TGCGCCAGCAGCTTGGGGCCGGCAGGTTCCCGACCTATGAACACTGAAGCTTTCTTT.

The chain links TRBV28 to TRBJ1-4, with 10 bases aligning to TRBD1. The V gene's germline CDR1 is MDHEN and CDR2 SYDVKM. The length of the CDR3 is 14 residues. Germline trimming cut 5 bases from V and 5 bases from J; bases unmatched to any gene: 2. The CDR3, as DNA: TGTGCCAGCAGTGGGGGACAGGGGAATGAAAAACTGTTTTTT. It codes for CASSGGQGNEKLFF.

This rearrangement joins TRBV4-2 to TRBJ2-3, with a weak D call TRBD2 (5 bases). Germline V gene data show CDR1 as LGHNA and CDR2 as YNFKEQ. The V and J ends lost 3 bases and 1 base respectively, with 14 bases between them. This CDR3 spans 16 amino acids. The CDR3 is CASSQGPSLGTDTQYF. DNA of the CDR3: TGTGCCAGCAGCCAGGGTCCTAGCTTAGGCACAGATACGCAGTATTTT.

In this sample, this clonotype turned up many times. The CDR3 spells CASSLGGLSQTPYEQYV. The CDR3, as DNA: TGTGCCAGCAGCTTGGGTGGACTCAGCCAAACCCCCTACGAGCAGTACGTC. The V call is TRBV7-2, the J call TRBJ2-7, with D possibly matching TRBD2 (5 bases). The V end lost 3 bases, the J end lost 2 bases, and 20 bases lay between the germline ends. This CDR3 contains 17 residues. The V gene's germline CDR1 is SGHTA and CDR2 FQGNSA.

This clonotype was seen ten or more times. The V call is TRBV29-1, the J call TRBJ1-1; tentatively, D is TRBD1 (5 bases). Germline V CDR1 and CDR2: SQVTM, ANQGSEA. CDR3 size: 15 residues. Trimming left V 7 bases short and J 0 bases short, with 18 bases between. As DNA, the CDR3 is TGCAGCGGGTCCCAGGGCTGGGGTATGAACACTGAAGCTTTCTTT. Translation gives CSGSQGWGMNTEAFF.

A few counts support this clonotype. The chain recombines TRBV12-3 or TRBV12-4 with TRBJ1-1; D gene ambiguous. The CDR3 contains 14 residues. Deletions cut 8 bases from V and 0 bases from J, with 13 bases between. DNA for the CDR3: TGTGCCAGCCTGGACCGAGGATTGAACACTGAAGCTTTCTTT. It translates to CASLDRGLNTEAFF.

This clonotype occurred once. V is TRBV5-1 and J is TRBJ2-7, with D maybe TRBD1 (5 bases). The V gene's germline CDR1 is SGHRS and CDR2 YFSETQ. The CDR3 length is 14 residues. Trimming stripped 3 bases from V and 5 bases from J, with 15 bases between. The CDR3 here is CASSSRTLRDEQYF. As DNA, the CDR3 is TGCGCCAGCAGCTCACGGACACTTCGAGACGAGCAGTACTTC.

The chain carries TRBV9 and TRBJ1-1; D may be TRBD1 (6 bases). CDR3 length equals 15 residues. The V and J ends lost 4 bases and 0 bases respectively, with 13 bases between them. Germline assignment: CDR1 SGDLS and CDR2 YYNGEE. CDR3 residues: CASSPNTGLNTEAFF. CDR3 sequence (DNA): TGTGCCAGCAGCCCAAATACAGGGTTGAACACTGAAGCTTTCTTT.

This clonotype occurred a few times. The chain combines TRBV5-1 with TRBJ2-3; D gene uncertain. The germline gives CDR1 SGHRS, CDR2 YFSETQ. The CDR3 sequence is 14 residues long. Between the trimmed V and J ends, which lost 4 bases and 5 bases, there was a span of 14 bases. CDR3 sequence (DNA): TGCGCCAGCAGCACGGATCTAGGGCGAGATACGCAGTATTTT. This translates into CASSTDLGRDTQYF.

In its sample, this clonotype was seen many times. It is unclear where the CDR3 begins or ends on the DNA, so no DNA is shown, and the CDR3 is as TCRdb lists it. The V call is TRBV5-1, the J call TRBJ2-7; the table's D call, TRBD1, was not checked against the DNA. The CDR3 has 16 amino acids, counting both end residues. Per germline, CDR1 SGHRS and CDR2 YFSETQ. CDR3 loop: CASSLTFGQGAREQYF.

This rearrangement joins TRBV28 to TRBJ1-5, with D unclear. The V and J ends lost 8 bases and 0 bases respectively, with 11 bases between them. The CDR3 consists of 14 residues. The germline gives CDR1 MDHEN, CDR2 SYDVKM. CDR3 in amino acids: CASGQTNSNQPQHF. In nucleotides, the CDR3 is TGTGCCAGCGGCCAGACTAATAGCAATCAGCCCCAGCATTTT.

Concerning this clonotype: With a much larger clone just one base away, this may be a read error. The gene calls are TRBV20-1 and TRBJ2-1; possibly TRBD1 for D (6 bases). The DNA matches TRBJ2-7 better at its end, which makes the J call doubtful. Germline CDR1 DFQATT, CDR2 SNEGSKA (reference sequence). The CDR3 is made up of 15 amino acids. In DNA, the CDR3 is TGCAGTGCTCCTATACAGGGTCGTGGATACAATGAGCAGTACTTC. This translates into CSAPIQGRGYNEQYF.